This TCR beta chain was recovered during a study of T cell repertoires in cytomegalovirus infection. Study details: HLA-B-restricted CMV epitopes that are well studied were used alongside recently identified HLA-C-restricted ones.

Concerning this clonotype: The antigen is not known.

TCRdb re-analysed the reads in MiXCR, keeping a single row per CDR3 protein. The table has 570,000 or so distinct CDR3 sequences, almost 40% seen once. V gave up 6 bases and J gave up 4 bases; unmatched junction bases: 13. The CDR3 is 16 residues long. Germline CDR1 and CDR2: SGHAT and FQNNGV. The specimen comprised cultured PBMCs, sampled from culture after CMV antigen stimulation. This clonotype originated in a human donor in good health (CMV status not recorded). Some clones in this sample may be carry-over from other donors' samples. The chain couples TRBV11-2 to TRBJ2-5, with 8 bases that match TRBD2. This CDR3 is CASRVRAGAIPETQYF. The CDR3 DNA follows: TGTGCCAGCAGGGTGAGAGCGGGAGCGATTCCAGAGACCCAGTACTTC.